These 29 T cell receptor beta chains came from one sample sequenced in a study of blood T cell repertoires in COVID-19. The assay was immunoSEQ multiplex PCR, and TCRdb's table has in-frame clones only and misses some. The sample holds approximately 49,000 clones, more than 75% seen once. Specimen: peripheral blood. All receptors derive from a human donor with acute or convalescent COVID-19. The donor label of this sample is uncertain.

The CDR3 here is CATSRTRRGQDYGYTF. In DNA form, the CDR3 reads TGTGCCACCAGCAGAACCCGCCGTGGACAGGACTATGGCTACACCTTC. J is TRBJ1-2 and V is TRBV15; 7 bases are a match to TRBD1. This CDR3 is built from 16 residues. Germline lookup yields CDR1 LNHNV and CDR2 YYDKDF (reference sequence). With V trimmed by 2 bases and J by 3 bases, 9 bases remained unmatched.

The genes are TRBV18 and TRBJ2-7; 14 bases are a match to TRBD2. With 4 bases clipped from V and 1 base from J, the junction kept 3 bases outside the gene matches. Germline CDR1 and CDR2: KGHSH and LQKENI. This CDR3 is 16 amino acids long. CDR3 DNA sequence: TGTGCCAGCTCACTGGGGACTAGCGGGAGTTCCTACGAGCAGTACTTC. Protein: CASSLGTSGSSYEQYF.

The V gene is TRBV4-3, the J gene TRBJ2-1, with TRBD2 identical over 10 bases. This CDR3 contains 15 residues. With 2 bases clipped from V and 7 bases from J, the junction kept 5 bases outside the gene matches. Germline values: CDR1 LGHNA, CDR2 YSLEER. The CDR3 sequence is CASSQPSGGLNEQFF. The CDR3, as DNA: TGCGCCAGCAGCCAACCTAGCGGGGGATTAAATGAGCAGTTCTTC.

The J gene is TRBJ2-7, the V gene TRBV5-1, with D perhaps TRBD2 (6 bases). V was trimmed by 4 bases and J by 2 bases, leaving 16 bases between them. Per the germline V gene, CDR1 is SGHRS and CDR2 is YFSETQ. The CDR3 consists of 15 residues. CDR3 in DNA: TGCGCCAGCAGCCGGGGAGGCACCGAAACCTACGAGCAGTACTTC. It specifies CASSRGGTETYEQYF.

This chain connects TRBV15 to TRBJ1-5, with D possibly being TRBD1 (5 bases). The germline V gene has CDR1 LNHNV and CDR2 YYDKDF (reference sequence). The ends were cut back, 5 bases at V and 1 base at J, with 12 bases in the middle. This CDR3 has 15 residues. For the CDR3, the DNA is TGTGCCACCAGCGGTGGGGGGTCAAGCAATCAGCCCCAGCATTTT. Amino acids: CATSGGGSSNQPQHF. Full variable domain (outside the CDR3, taken from reference TRBV15 and TRBJ1-5): DAMVIQNPRYQVTQFGKPVTLSCSQTLNHNVMYWYQQKSSQAPKLLFHYYDKDFNNEADTPDNFQSRRPNTSFCFLDIRSPGLGDTAMYLCATSGGGSSNQPQHFGDGTRLSIL.

This chain uses TRBV5-1 with TRBJ1-4, with 10 bases that match TRBD1. J lost 6 bases, V lost 1 base, and 9 bases had no gene match. The CDR3 totals 17 residues. The germline gives CDR1 SGHRS, CDR2 YFSETQ. The DNA of the CDR3 is TGCGCCAGCAGCTTGACAGCGAGGGGGACAGGGGATGAAAAACTGTTTTTT. This translates into CASSLTARGTGDEKLFF. Supplemented by reference TRBV5-1 and TRBJ1-4, the full variable domain reads KAGVTQTPRYLIKTRGQQVTLSCSPISGHRSVSWYQQTPGQGLQFLFEYFSETQRNKGNFPGRFSGRQFSNSRSEMNVSTLELGDSALYLCASSLTARGTGDEKLFFGSGTQLSVL.

The chain combines TRBV20-1 with TRBJ1-2, with D hard to call. The CDR3 consists of 11 residues. The V and J ends lost 1 base and 7 bases respectively, with 7 bases between them. Germline CDR1 and CDR2: DFQATT and SNEGSKA (reference sequence). CDR3 coding DNA: TGCAGTGCTAGAGGGGAGAGTGGCTACACCTTC. Protein: CSARGESGYTF.

The genes are TRBV20-1 and TRBJ2-7; 10 bases are a match to TRBD2. CDR1 DFQATT and CDR2 SNEGSKA come from the germline V gene (reference sequence). This CDR3 spans 13 amino acids. J was trimmed by 5 bases and V by 3 bases; bases with no gene match: 4. In DNA form, the CDR3 reads TGCAGTGCTAGTGGGCTAGCGGGAGACGAGCAGTACTTC. Its protein product is CSASGLAGDEQYF.

The rearrangement links TRBV3-1 (or the pseudogene TRBV3-2) to TRBJ1-1; D might be TRBD1 (6 bases). The CDR3 sequence is 14 residues long. Germline V gene sequence: CDR1 LGHDT, CDR2 YNNKEL (reference sequence). The ends were cut back, 3 bases at V and 4 bases at J, with 12 bases in the middle. As DNA, the CDR3 is TGTGCCAGCAGCCACCGAAACAGGGCCACTGAAGCTTTCTTT. Its translation: CASSHRNRATEAFF.

This chain uses TRBV4-3 with TRBJ1-1, with 8 bases matching TRBD1. This CDR3 has 14 residues. V shed 4 bases and J 4 bases; nucleotides not matched to a gene: 5. Per germline, CDR1 LGHNA and CDR2 YSLEER. The CDR3 loop is CASSRGTGGTEAFF. CDR3 DNA sequence: TGCGCCAGCAGCCGCGGGACAGGAGGCACTGAAGCTTTCTTT.

This chain uses TRBV4-2 with TRBJ2-7, with TRBD2 matching 9 bases. CDR3 length: 17 residues. Trimming removed 0 bases from V and 7 bases from J; junction bases left unmatched: 13. Per germline, CDR1 LGHNA and CDR2 YNFKEQ. The CDR3 loop is CASSQDLQSGRFGEQYF. The CDR3 DNA reads as TGTGCCAGCAGCCAAGACCTACAGAGCGGGAGGTTCGGGGAGCAGTACTTC.

This clone was counted only a few times. This rearrangement joins TRBV2 to TRBJ2-6; D is ambiguous. V gave up 1 base and J gave up 0 bases, with 10 bases separating them. This CDR3 region has 17 residues. Germline loops: CDR1 SNHLY, CDR2 FYNNEI. The DNA of the CDR3 is TGTGCCAGCAGTGAAGGTAGAGGCTTCTCTGGGGCCAACGTCCTGACTTTC. Its translation is CASSEGRGFSGANVLTF.

This chain joins TRBV28 and TRBJ2-7; 9 bases line up with TRBD1. Germline CDR1 is MDHEN and CDR2 is SYDVKM. The ends lost 6 bases at V and 0 bases at J; junction bases unmatched: 9. The CDR3 sequence is 16 residues long. The CDR3 spells CASSSPQDRGSYEQYF. CDR3 nucleotide sequence: TGTGCCAGCAGCTCCCCTCAGGACAGGGGCTCCTACGAGCAGTACTTC.

The chain links TRBV5-4 to TRBJ2-1; no reliable D call. The germline V gene has CDR1 SGHNT and CDR2 YYREEE (reference sequence). The CDR3 runs 11 residues. Trimming took off 3 bases at V and 5 bases at J, with 3 bases between the two ends. The CDR3 DNA reads as TGTGCCAGCAGCTCAGACAATGAGCAGTTCTTC. Translating gives CASSSDNEQFF.

This clone occurred once. The chain employs TRBV5-1 and TRBJ1-5; D not certain. V gave up 5 bases and J gave up 1 base, with 10 bases separating them. This CDR3 spans 14 amino acids. Germline V lookup: CDR1 SGHRS, CDR2 YFSETQ. CDR3 DNA sequence: TGCGCCAGCAGAGCAGACGGGAGCAATCAGCCCCAGCATTTT. Encoded protein: CASRADGSNQPQHF. Complete variable domain (other parts from reference TRBV5-1 and TRBJ1-5): KAGVTQTPRYLIKTRGQQVTLSCSPISGHRSVSWYQQTPGQGLQFLFEYFSETQRNKGNFPGRFSGRQFSNSRSEMNVSTLELGDSALYLCASRADGSNQPQHFGDGTRLSIL.

This chain connects TRBV19 to TRBJ2-7; tentative D call: TRBD1 (5 bases). The CDR3 runs 12 residues. V was cut by 4 bases and J by 4 bases, with 8 bases left in between. Germline V lookup: CDR1 LNHDA, CDR2 SQIVND (reference sequence). The CDR3 bases are TGTGCCAGTAGTACCGACAGATACGAGCAGTACTTC. It yields the protein CASSTDRYEQYF.

The V and J genes are TRBV19 and TRBJ2-1; D is perhaps TRBD1 (5 bases). This CDR3 has 12 amino acids. V was shortened by 7 bases and J by 9 bases, with 13 bases between the two germline ends. Germline V gene data show CDR1 as LNHDA and CDR2 as SQIVND (reference sequence). The CDR3 spells CASKAGLGEQFF. The DNA of the CDR3 is TGTGCCAGTAAGGCAGGGTTGGGTGAGCAGTTCTTC.

This clone was counted many times. Other DNA sequences within the sample encode an identical CDR3. The CDR3 DNA follows: TGTGCCAGCAGCCGGGGACAGCAAGAGACCCAGTACTTC. Amino acids: CASSRGQQETQYF. This chain links TRBV13 with TRBJ2-5; 7 nucleotides align to TRBD1. Germline CDR1 reads PRHDT; CDR2 reads FYEKMQ (reference sequence). The CDR3 runs to 13 residues. Germline trimming cut 5 bases from V and 2 bases from J; bases unmatched to any gene: 2.

The chain recombines TRBV13 with TRBJ2-1; 10 positions agree with TRBD2. V gave up 0 bases and J gave up 6 bases; unmatched junction bases: 5. The CDR3 has 16 residues. Germline CDR1 and CDR2: PRHDT and FYEKMQ (reference sequence). The DNA for the CDR3 is TGTGCCAGCAGCTTAGGCCTCCAGCGGGGGGGCAATGAGCAGTTCTTC. Amino acid sequence: CASSLGLQRGGNEQFF.

In its sample, this clone was seen once. The V gene is TRBV11-3, the J gene TRBJ2-2, with TRBD2 identical over 9 bases. J lost 6 bases, V lost 5 bases, and 13 bases had no gene match. CDR1 and CDR2 (germline): SGHNT, YENEEA. The CDR3 covers 17 residues. The CDR3 DNA follows: TGTGCCAGCAGCCCTACAAGCTTAGCGGGAGTGGCCGGGGAGCTGTTTTTT. Translating gives CASSPTSLAGVAGELFF.

The chain joins TRBV18 to TRBJ2-1; 10 bases are shared with TRBD2. Germline CDR1 reads KGHSH; CDR2 reads LQKENI. With 6 bases clipped from V and 0 bases from J, the junction kept 2 bases outside the gene matches. This CDR3 contains 15 residues. CDR3 coding DNA: TGTGCCAGCTCGGGGACTAGCGCCTCCTACAATGAGCAGTTCTTC. Protein: CASSGTSASYNEQFF.

The V and J genes are TRBV19 and TRBJ1-1; D may be TRBD1 (6 bases). In germline, CDR1 is LNHDA, CDR2 SQIVND (reference sequence). This CDR3 contains 16 residues. V was pared by 7 bases and J by 1 base, with 19 bases between. The CDR3 DNA reads as TGTGCCAGTAACAAAAGGGAGTCACAGGGGAACACTGAAGCTTTCTTT. Translated, it gives CASNKRESQGNTEAFF.

This clone was seen only once. This chain connects TRBV5-1 to TRBJ2-5, with D possibly TRBD1 on 6 matching bases. Looked up from germline, CDR1 is SGHRS and CDR2 is YFSETQ. V was clipped by 5 bases and J by 2 bases, with 13 bases between them. The CDR3 length is 14 residues. The CDR3 DNA sequence: TGCGCCAGCAGTTACAACAGGGTACAAGAGACCCAGTACTTC. Protein product: CASSYNRVQETQYF.

This sequence joins TRBV6-5 and TRBJ2-3; weak D call: TRBD2 (6 bases). V was pared by 4 bases and J by 2 bases, with 13 bases between. Germline lookup yields CDR1 MNHEY and CDR2 SVGAGI. CDR3 length: 15 residues. The DNA of the CDR3 is TGTGCCAGCAGTTCCCCGGGGACTTACACAGATACGCAGTATTTT. Translated: CASSSPGTYTDTQYF.

This rearrangement joins TRBV18 to TRBJ2-7, with a possible D match to TRBD1 (6 bases). Germline lookup yields CDR1 KGHSH and CDR2 LQKENI. V was clipped by 6 bases and J by 3 bases, with 12 bases between them. This CDR3 is built from 13 residues. Here the CDR3 reads CASSRGNDYEQYF. CDR3 in DNA: TGTGCCAGCTCGAGGGGGAACGACTACGAGCAGTACTTC.

This clone showed up just once. The rearrangement joins TRBV6-5 to TRBJ1-2; weak D call: TRBD1 (6 bases). The germline V gene encodes CDR1 MNHEY and CDR2 SVGAGI. V lost 3 bases and J lost 3, with 17 bases in between. The CDR3 is 16 amino acids. In DNA form, the CDR3 reads TGTGCCAGCAGTTATCTCCCGCGGGGGCTCGACTATGGCTACACCTTC. Its translation is CASSYLPRGLDYGYTF.

V gene TRBV7-9 combines with J gene TRBJ1-2, with TRBD1 as a possible D gene (6 bases). The CDR3 covers 14 residues. CDR1 is SEHNR and CDR2 is FQNEAQ in the germline V gene (reference sequence). V lost 5 bases and J 0 bases, leaving 10 bases between the germline ends. CDR3 protein: CASSPGGPNYGYTF. The CDR3, as DNA: TGTGCCAGCAGCCCGGGGGGCCCTAACTATGGCTACACCTTC.

This chain joins TRBV5-1 and TRBJ1-1; no reliable D call. The V end lost 7 bases, the J end lost 2 bases, and 6 bases lay between the germline ends. Germline V gives CDR1 SGHRS, CDR2 YFSETQ. This CDR3 is 11 amino acids long. In DNA, the CDR3 is TGCGCCAGCCGGAGTAACACTGAAGCTTTCTTT. Translation gives CASRSNTEAFF.

This sequence joins TRBV4-1 and TRBJ2-2, with 13 bases identical to TRBD2. Trimming cost V 4 bases and J 0 bases; bases outside gene matches: 5. CDR1 MGHRA and CDR2 YSYEKL come from the germline V gene. CDR3 size: 18 residues. In DNA form, the CDR3 reads TGCGCCAGCAGCCGTCGACTAGCGGGGGGATCGAACACCGGGGAGCTGTTTTTT. Translated, it gives CASSRRLAGGSNTGELFF.